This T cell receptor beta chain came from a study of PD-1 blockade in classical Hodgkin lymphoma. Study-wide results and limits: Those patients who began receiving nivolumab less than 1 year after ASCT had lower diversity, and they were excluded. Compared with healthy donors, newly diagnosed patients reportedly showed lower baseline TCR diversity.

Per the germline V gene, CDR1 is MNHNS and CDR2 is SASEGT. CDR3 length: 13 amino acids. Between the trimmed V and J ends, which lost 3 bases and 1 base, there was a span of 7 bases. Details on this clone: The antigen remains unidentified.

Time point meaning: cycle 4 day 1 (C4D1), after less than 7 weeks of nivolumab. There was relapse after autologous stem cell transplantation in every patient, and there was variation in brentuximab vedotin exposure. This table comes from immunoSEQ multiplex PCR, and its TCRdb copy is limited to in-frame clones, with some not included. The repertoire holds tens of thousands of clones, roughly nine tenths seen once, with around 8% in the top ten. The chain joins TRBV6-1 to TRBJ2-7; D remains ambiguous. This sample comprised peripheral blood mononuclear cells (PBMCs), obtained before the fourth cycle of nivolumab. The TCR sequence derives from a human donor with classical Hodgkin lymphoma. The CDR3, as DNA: TGTGCCAGCAGTGAGAGCAGGTCCTACGAGCAGTACTTC. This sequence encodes CASSESRSYEQYF.